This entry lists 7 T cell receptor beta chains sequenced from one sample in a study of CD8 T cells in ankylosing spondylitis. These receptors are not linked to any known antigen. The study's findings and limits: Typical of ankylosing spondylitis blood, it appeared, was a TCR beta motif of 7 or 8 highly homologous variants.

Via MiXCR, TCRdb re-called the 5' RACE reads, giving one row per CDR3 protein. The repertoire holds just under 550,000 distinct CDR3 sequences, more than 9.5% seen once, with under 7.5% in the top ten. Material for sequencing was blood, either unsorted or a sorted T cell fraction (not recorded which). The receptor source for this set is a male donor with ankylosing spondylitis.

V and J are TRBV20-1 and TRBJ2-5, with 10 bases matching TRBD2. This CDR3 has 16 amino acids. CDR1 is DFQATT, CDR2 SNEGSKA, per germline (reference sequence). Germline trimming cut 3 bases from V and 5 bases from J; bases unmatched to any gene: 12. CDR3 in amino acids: CSARSLAGDGLETQYF. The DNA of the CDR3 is TGCAGTGCTAGGTCTCTAGCGGGAGATGGGTTGGAGACCCAGTACTTC.

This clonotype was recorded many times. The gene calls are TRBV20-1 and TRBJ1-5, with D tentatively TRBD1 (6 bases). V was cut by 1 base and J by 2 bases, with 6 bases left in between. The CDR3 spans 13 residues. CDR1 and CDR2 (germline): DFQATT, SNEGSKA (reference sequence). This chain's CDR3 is CSARGGRNQPQHF. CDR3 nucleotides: TGCAGTGCTAGAGGGGGGCGCAATCAGCCCCAGCATTTT.

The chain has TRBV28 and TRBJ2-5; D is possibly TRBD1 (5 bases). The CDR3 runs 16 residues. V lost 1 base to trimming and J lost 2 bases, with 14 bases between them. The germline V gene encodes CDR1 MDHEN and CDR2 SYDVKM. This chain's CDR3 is CASSLFSGNSQETQYF. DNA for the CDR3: TGTGCCAGCAGTTTATTTTCAGGGAATAGTCAAGAGACCCAGTACTTC.

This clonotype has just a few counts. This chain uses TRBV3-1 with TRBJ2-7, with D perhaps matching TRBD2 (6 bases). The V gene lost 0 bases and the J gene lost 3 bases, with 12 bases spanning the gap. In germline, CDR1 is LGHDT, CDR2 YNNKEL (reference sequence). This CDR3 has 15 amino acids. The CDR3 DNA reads TGTGCCAGCAGCCAAGAGGCGGGGTCCTACTACGAGCAGTACTTC. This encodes CASSQEAGSYYEQYF.

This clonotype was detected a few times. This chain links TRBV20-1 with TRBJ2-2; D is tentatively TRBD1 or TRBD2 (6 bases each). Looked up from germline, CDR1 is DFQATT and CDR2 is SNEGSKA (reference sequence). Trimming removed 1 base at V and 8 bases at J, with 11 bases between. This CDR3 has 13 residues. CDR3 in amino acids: CSARVGGWGELFF. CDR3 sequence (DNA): TGCAGTGCTAGAGTGGGGGGCTGGGGGGAGCTGTTTTTT.

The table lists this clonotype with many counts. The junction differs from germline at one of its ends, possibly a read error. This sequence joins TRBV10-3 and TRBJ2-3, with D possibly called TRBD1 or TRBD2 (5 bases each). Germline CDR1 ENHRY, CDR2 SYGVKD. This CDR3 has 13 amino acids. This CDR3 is CAINEGLNNAQYF. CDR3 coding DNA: TGTGCCATCAATGAGGGGCTGAATAACGCGCAGTATTTT.

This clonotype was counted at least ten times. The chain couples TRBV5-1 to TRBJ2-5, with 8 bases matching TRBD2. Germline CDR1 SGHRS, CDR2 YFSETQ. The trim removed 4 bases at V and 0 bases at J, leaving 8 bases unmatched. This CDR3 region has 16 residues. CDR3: CASSPGLAVYQETQYF. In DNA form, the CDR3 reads TGCGCCAGCAGCCCCGGACTAGCAGTGTACCAAGAGACCCAGTACTTC. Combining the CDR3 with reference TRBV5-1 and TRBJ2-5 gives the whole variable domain KAGVTQTPRYLIKTRGQQVTLSCSPISGHRSVSWYQQTPGQGLQFLFEYFSETQRNKGNFPGRFSGRQFSNSRSEMNVSTLELGDSALYLCASSPGLAVYQETQYFGPGTRLLVL.